A single sample is the source of the 20 T cell receptor beta chains below, sequenced in a study of cytomegalovirus exposure and HLA in healthy donors. It was with 60 Vbeta and 13 Jbeta primers that the PCR ran. This table comes from immunoSEQ multiplex PCR, and its TCRdb copy is limited to in-frame clones, with some not included. Its clone listing holds 130,000 or so clones. The sample consisted of PBMCs. The receptors were sampled from a woman aged 18 to 35 in good health and CMV-seronegative.

The V and J genes are TRBV7-9 and TRBJ1-1, with a possible D match to TRBD1 (6 bases). Trimming pared 4 bases from V and 7 bases from J, leaving 10 bases between. The germline V gene encodes CDR1 SEHNR and CDR2 FQNEAQ (reference sequence). This CDR3 has 12 residues. CDR3: CASSSNRVEAFF. CDR3 DNA: TGTGCCAGCAGCTCGAACAGGGTTGAAGCTTTCTTT.

The chain has TRBV6-5 and TRBJ2-7; D gene ambiguous. Trimming removed 7 bases at V and 5 bases at J, with 12 bases between. Germline V gene data show CDR1 as MNHEY and CDR2 as SVGAGI. The CDR3 is made up of 12 amino acids. The CDR3 spells CASTSRSDEQYF. CDR3 sequence (DNA): TGTGCCAGCACCTCCCGTTCGGACGAGCAGTACTTC.

V gene TRBV7-2 combines with J gene TRBJ2-5; 13 positions match TRBD2. The CDR3 sequence is 18 residues long. Per the germline V gene, CDR1 is SGHTA and CDR2 is FQGNSA. J gave up 5 bases and V 3 bases, and 12 bases lay outside the gene matches. Here the CDR3 reads CASSLYAGTSGARETQYF. CDR3 nucleotide sequence: TGTGCCAGCAGCTTGTACGCCGGGACTAGCGGGGCCCGGGAGACCCAGTACTTC.

CDR3 bases: TGTGCCAGCAGCCGAGGACAGGGTACCTATGGCTACACCTTC. It translates to CASSRGQGTYGYTF. The chain recombines TRBV27 with TRBJ1-2; 8 nucleotides agree with TRBD1. J was trimmed by 4 bases and V by 6 bases; bases with no gene match: 7. This CDR3 is built from 14 residues. Germline V gene lookup returns CDR1 MNHEY and CDR2 SMNVEV (reference sequence).

The CDR3, as DNA: TGTGCCAGCAGCTTGGCCGGACAGAATTATGGCTACACCTTC. The encoded protein is CASSLAGQNYGYTF. V is TRBV5-5 and J is TRBJ1-2, with D perhaps matching TRBD1 (6 bases). Trimming left V 0 bases short and J 5 bases short, with 11 bases between. Germline loops: CDR1 SGHKS, CDR2 YYEKEE (reference sequence). The CDR3 has 14 residues.

The rearrangement joins TRBV29-1 to TRBJ2-5, with a tentative D call TRBD1 (5 bases). The germline V gene has CDR1 SQVTM and CDR2 ANQGSEA. There are 11 residues in the CDR3. Trimming removed 3 bases from V and 6 bases from J, with 8 bases in between. CDR3 nucleotides: TGCAGCGTTGACAGGGATAAGACCCAGTACTTC. Residues: CSVDRDKTQYF.

The chain is built from TRBV7-9 and TRBJ2-1, with TRBD2 as a possible D gene (6 bases). Germline V gene lookup returns CDR1 SEHNR and CDR2 FQNEAQ (reference sequence). Trimming removed 4 bases at V and 14 bases at J, with 15 bases between. The CDR3 has 12 amino acids. The CDR3 coding sequence is TGTGCCAGCAGCTCGGAGGGCCGCAGTAAGTTCTTC. Translated: CASSSEGRSKFF. Variable domain in full (rest from reference TRBV7-9 and TRBJ2-1): DTGVSQNPRHKITKRGQNVTFRCDPISEHNRLYWYRQTLGQGPEFLTYFQNEAQLEKSRLLSDRFSAERPKGSFSTLEIQRTEQGDSAMYLCASSSEGRSKFFGPGTRLTVL.

V usage is TRBV28 and J usage is TRBJ2-7, with a possible D match to TRBD1 (8 bases). Deletions cut 6 bases from V and 3 bases from J, with 15 bases between. This CDR3 has 14 amino acids. Germline V gene data show CDR1 as MDHEN and CDR2 as SYDVKM. As DNA, the CDR3 is TGTGCCAGCAGATCTACAGGGGGGGACTACGAGCAGTACGTC. It specifies CASRSTGGDYEQYV.

The chain combines TRBV4-1 with TRBJ2-3; the D gene is possibly TRBD2 (5 bases). V gave up 0 bases and J gave up 1 base, with 11 bases separating them. Per germline, CDR1 MGHRA and CDR2 YSYEKL. This CDR3 spans 16 amino acids. The CDR3 is CASSQDRSRGTDTQYF. The CDR3 nucleotides read TGCGCCAGCAGCCAAGATCGGTCGCGGGGCACAGATACGCAGTATTTT.

The chain carries TRBV5-4 and TRBJ2-1; possibly TRBD2 for D (5 bases). Germline lookup yields CDR1 SGHNT and CDR2 YYREEE (reference sequence). The V end was cut by 0 bases, the J end by 0 bases, with 7 bases between. The length of the CDR3 is 15 residues. The CDR3 protein is CASSLGESSYNEQFF. CDR3 nucleotides: TGTGCCAGCAGCTTGGGGGAGAGCTCCTACAATGAGCAGTTCTTC.

The V call is TRBV14, the J call TRBJ2-1, with D possibly matching TRBD1 (5 bases). CDR3 length: 13 amino acids. Germline V gene lookup returns CDR1 SGHDN and CDR2 FVKESK. V shed 0 bases and J shed 8 bases, with 8 bases lying between them. CDR3 nucleotides: TGTGCCAGCAGCCAAGATGAAGGGGATGAGCAGTTCTTC. Its translation: CASSQDEGDEQFF.

The V gene is TRBV4-3, the J gene TRBJ1-4; 8 positions match TRBD1. CDR3 length equals 16 residues. CDR1 is LGHNA and CDR2 is YSLEER in the germline V gene. V lost 0 bases and J lost 3; bases outside the gene matches: 3. As DNA, the CDR3 is TGCGCCAGCAGCCAAGAAAGGACAGGGCCTAATGAAAAACTGTTTTTT. Amino acids: CASSQERTGPNEKLFF.

CDR3 residues: CASSLVPGETQYF. The CDR3 DNA is TGCGCCAGCAGCTTGGTCCCAGGGGAGACCCAGTACTTC. The genes are TRBV5-1 and TRBJ2-5; weak D call: TRBD1 (5 bases). V was cut by 0 bases and J by 5 bases, with 8 bases left in between. The CDR3 is made up of 13 amino acids. Per the germline V gene, CDR1 is SGHRS and CDR2 is YFSETQ.

V is TRBV6-5 and J is TRBJ1-2; 7 positions match TRBD1. Trimming cost V 0 bases and J 4 bases; bases outside gene matches: 8. CDR3 length: 16 amino acids. Germline V gene data show CDR1 as MNHEY and CDR2 as SVGAGI. The CDR3 here is CASSYSGGGGSYGYTF. The CDR3 coding sequence is TGTGCCAGCAGTTACTCAGGCGGAGGGGGCTCCTATGGCTACACCTTC.

This rearrangement joins TRBV2 to TRBJ2-2; weak D call: TRBD1 (5 bases). This CDR3 region has 16 residues. Looked up from germline, CDR1 is SNHLY and CDR2 is FYNNEI. The germline V and J ends were trimmed by 4 bases and 0 bases, with 12 bases remaining between them. CDR3 nucleotide sequence: TGTGCCAGCAGTGGCCGCAGGGTAACGAACACCGGGGAGCTGTTTTTT. Translated: CASSGRRVTNTGELFF.

The V gene is TRBV11-3, the J gene TRBJ2-1; D is possibly TRBD2 (5 bases). Germline values: CDR1 SGHNT, CDR2 YENEEA. The germline V and J ends were trimmed by 5 bases and 8 bases, with 16 bases remaining between them. The CDR3 is 14 residues long. The CDR3, as DNA: TGTGCCAGCAGCAACGTTCTGGGGAGCGATGAGCAGTTCTTC. Translated, it gives CASSNVLGSDEQFF.

Concerning this clone: The DNA is left out, because the CDR3 cannot be placed on it with certainty; the CDR3 is given as TCRdb lists it. The chain combines TRBV7-9 with TRBJ1-2; the table's D call, TRBD1, has no DNA check behind it. The germline V gene has CDR1 SEHNR and CDR2 FQNEAQ (reference sequence). The CDR3 contains 12 residues when both ends are counted. The CDR3 is CASSLGFGTGAF.

CDR3 loop: CASSFSRQTDTQYF. The CDR3 coding sequence is TGTGCCAGCAGCTTTTCCCGCCAGACAGATACGCAGTATTTT. J is TRBJ2-3 and V is TRBV5-6; no clear D gene. Per the germline V gene, CDR1 is SGHDT and CDR2 is YYEEEE. There are 14 residues in the CDR3. V was trimmed by 2 bases and J by 3 bases, leaving 10 bases between them.

As to this clone: The same CDR3 arises from other DNA sequences in this sample as well. The CDR3 reads CASSLGAANTGELFF. The CDR3 nucleotides are TGCGCCAGCAGCTTGGGGGCAGCGAACACCGGGGAGCTGTTTTTT. The chain carries TRBV5-1 and TRBJ2-2; no reliable D call. The CDR3 has 15 amino acids. Germline CDR1 is SGHRS and CDR2 is YFSETQ. Deletions cut 0 bases from V and 0 bases from J, with 6 bases between.

The chain carries TRBV11-2 and TRBJ1-3; D is unresolved. The CDR3 runs 16 residues. Trimming took 3 bases from V and 0 from J, leaving 12 bases between them. Germline V gene data show CDR1 as SGHAT and CDR2 as FQNNGV. Written as DNA, the CDR3 is TGTGCCAGCAGCTTTGCGGTTGCCACCTCTGGAAACACCATATATTTT. Protein sequence: CASSFAVATSGNTIYF.